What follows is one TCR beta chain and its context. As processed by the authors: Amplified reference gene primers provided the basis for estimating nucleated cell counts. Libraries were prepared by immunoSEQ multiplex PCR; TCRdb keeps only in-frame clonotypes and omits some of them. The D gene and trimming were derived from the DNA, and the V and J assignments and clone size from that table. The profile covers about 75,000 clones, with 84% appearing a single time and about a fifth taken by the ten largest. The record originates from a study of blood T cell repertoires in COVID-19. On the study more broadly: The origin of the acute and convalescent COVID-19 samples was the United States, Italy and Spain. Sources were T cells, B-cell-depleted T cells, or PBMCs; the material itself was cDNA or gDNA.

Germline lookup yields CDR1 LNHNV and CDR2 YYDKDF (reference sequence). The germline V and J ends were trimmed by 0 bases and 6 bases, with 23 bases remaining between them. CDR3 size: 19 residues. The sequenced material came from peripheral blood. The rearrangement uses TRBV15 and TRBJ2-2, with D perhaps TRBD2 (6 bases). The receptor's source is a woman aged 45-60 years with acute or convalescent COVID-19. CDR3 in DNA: TGTGCCACCAGCAGAGACCCTCGAAGGCTGCGGGATAGGGCCGGGGAGCTGTTTTTT. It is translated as CATSRDPRRLRDRAGELFF.